The entry below describes one T cell receptor beta chain. This entry comes from a study of tumor T cells in aggressive B-cell lymphoma. V lost 6 bases, J lost 11 bases, and 17 bases lay in between. Germline CDR1 SGHTA, CDR2 FQGNSA. The CDR3 extends over 13 amino acids. The data were produced by immunoSEQ multiplex PCR, yet TCRdb's version contains in-frame clones alone and is incomplete. The table includes 2,000 to 2,500 clones, around 90% detected once. This chain joins TRBV7-2 and TRBJ1-5, with D hard to call. The sequence came from an adult with diffuse large B cell lymphoma. The sample consisted of tumor tissue. CDR3 bases: TGTGCCAGCAGTATCCCGGGTTTGGGAGCCCAGCATTTT. The encoded protein is CASSIPGLGAQHF.